This TCR beta chain was found in a study of blood T cells in healthy people across ages. This clonotype has at least ten counts. Using a J-beta primer mix together with a sample-barcoded 5' primer, a second PCR was run for roughly 7 to 11 cycles. TCRdb ran MiXCR on the 5' RACE reads and lists one entry per CDR3 protein. The top ten clones hold roughly 20% of a sample with about 800,000 distinct CDR3 sequences, roughly 60% of them seen once. The germline V gene has CDR1 SGHTA and CDR2 FQGNSA. There are 16 residues in the CDR3. With 0 bases removed from V and 7 bases from J, the gap between germline ends came to 13 bases.

This chain uses TRBV7-2 with TRBJ1-6; D is undetermined. This TCR derives from a man aged 25 to 40 in good health. The specimen was blood. In DNA form, the CDR3 reads TGTGCCAGCAGCTTAGCGGCGGGAATGGAAAATTCACCCCTCCACTTT. Protein sequence: CASSLAAGMENSPLHF.